This passage covers 14 T cell receptor beta chains from one sample sequenced in a study of neurological immune-mediated disorders. TCRdb re-called the 5' RACE reads through MiXCR, storing one row per CDR3 protein. The repertoire includes roughly 60,000 distinct CDR3 sequences, roughly an eighth of them detected once, and roughly 1.9% sits in the top ten. Material for sequencing was PBMCs. These receptors were collected from a man aged 55 to 70 in good health.

This clonotype was seen many times. The chain joins TRBV24-1 to TRBJ2-2; no clear D. Trimming took off 9 bases at V and 4 bases at J, with 8 bases between the two ends. Germline V CDR1 and CDR2: KGHDR, SFDVKD. There are 12 residues in the CDR3. DNA of the CDR3: TGTGCCACCCAACACACCACCGGGGAGCTGTTTTTT. Protein product: CATQHTTGELFF.

At least ten counts were recorded for this clonotype. V gene TRBV6-5 combines with J gene TRBJ2-1; the D gene is possibly TRBD2 (6 bases). CDR1 is MNHEY, CDR2 SVGAGI, per germline. The CDR3 length is 15 residues. Trimming cost V 2 bases and J 0 bases, with 8 bases left between them. CDR3 DNA: TGTGCCAGCAGTTACCTGGGGGGCTCCTACAATGAGCAGTTCTTC. Its protein is CASSYLGGSYNEQFF.

The V call is TRBV18, the J call TRBJ2-2; weak D call: TRBD1 (6 bases). The CDR3 is 16 residues long. CDR1 and CDR2 from the germline V gene are KGHSH and LQKENI. V dropped 0 bases and J dropped 5 bases, with 13 bases sitting between them. In nucleotides, the CDR3 is TGTGCCAGCTCACCACCGCAACAGGGTGGTACCGGGGAGCTGTTTTTT. Amino acid sequence: CASSPPQQGGTGELFF.

There are many counts of this clonotype. V and J are TRBV5-1 and TRBJ2-2; perhaps D is TRBD1 or TRBD2 (5 bases each). The CDR3 totals 15 residues. Germline V gives CDR1 SGHRS, CDR2 YFSETQ. Trimming left V 0 bases short and J 7 bases short, with 13 bases between. DNA of the CDR3: TGCGCCAGCAGCTTGGGAGGGGCCTCTTACGGGGAGCTGTTTTTT. Its protein product is CASSLGGASYGELFF.

There are many counts of this clonotype. V usage is TRBV12-3 or TRBV12-4 and J usage is TRBJ1-6; D may be TRBD1 (6 bases). This CDR3 has 15 residues. Trimming cost V 6 bases and J 13 bases, with 22 bases left between them. CDR3 residues: CASSFRGSFNAPLHF. CDR3 DNA sequence: TGTGCCAGCAGCTTCAGGGGCAGCTTCAACGCGCCCCTCCACTTT.

This clonotype has ten or more counts. The V and J genes are TRBV11-1 and TRBJ2-1, with TRBD2 matching 7 bases. Germline loops: CDR1 SGHAT, CDR2 FQDESV (reference sequence). The CDR3 runs to 14 residues. V dropped 1 base and J dropped 8; count of bases not matched to a gene: 5. CDR3 protein: CASSLGGGVYEQFF. The CDR3 DNA reads TGTGCCAGCAGCTTAGGGGGGGGTGTCTATGAGCAGTTCTTC.

The chain couples TRBV6-5 to TRBJ2-2; no definite D call. Trimming cost V 2 bases and J 4 bases, with 2 bases left between them. The CDR3 is 12 amino acids. Germline V gives CDR1 MNHEY, CDR2 SVGAGI. CDR3 sequence reads: CASSYGTGELFF. The CDR3 region has the DNA TGTGCCAGCAGTTACGGCACCGGGGAGCTGTTTTTT.

This clonotype appeared many times. The chain has TRBV5-1 and TRBJ2-1; the match to TRBD2 covers 13 bases. J lost 1 base, V lost 4 bases, and 2 bases had no gene match. This CDR3 is built from 16 residues. The germline CDR1 and CDR2 sequences are SGHRS and YFSETQ. CDR3 DNA sequence: TGCGCCAGCAGCAGGACTAGCGGGAGTTCCTACAATGAGCAGTTCTTC. Its translation: CASSRTSGSSYNEQFF.

Only a few counts were recorded for this clonotype. The V call is TRBV9, the J call TRBJ2-7; TRBD1 matches 7 bases. From germline, CDR1 is SGDLS and CDR2 YYNGEE. The CDR3 extends over 15 amino acids. Trimming at V came to 7 bases and at J to 5 bases, leaving 15 bases not matched to a gene. The CDR3 DNA sequence: TGTGCCAGCGGACCCTCCGGGACAGCAGGCGACGAGCAGTACTTC. This translates into CASGPSGTAGDEQYF.

This clonotype was counted many times. This rearrangement joins TRBV20-1 to TRBJ2-3, with 7 bases identical to TRBD1. With 0 bases clipped from V and 5 bases from J, the junction kept 8 bases outside the gene matches. This CDR3 contains 15 residues. Germline CDR1 and CDR2: DFQATT and SNEGSKA (reference sequence). CDR3 sequence reads: CSARDPRQGKDTQYF. The CDR3 bases are TGCAGTGCTAGAGACCCTAGACAGGGTAAAGATACGCAGTATTTT.

Many counts were recorded for this clonotype. The chain is built from TRBV7-2 and TRBJ1-2; 7 positions match TRBD1. CDR1 and CDR2 (germline): SGHTA, FQGNSA. The V gene end was trimmed by 6 bases and the J gene end by 2 bases; junction bases not matched to a gene: 6. This CDR3 has 14 amino acids. DNA of the CDR3: TGTGCCAGCAGTCCCTCGGGACAGAACTATGGCTACACCTTC. Protein: CASSPSGQNYGYTF.

The table lists this clonotype with many counts. This sequence joins TRBV7-2 and TRBJ2-1, with 8 nucleotides matching TRBD2. Germline loops: CDR1 SGHTA, CDR2 FQGNSA. Trimming removed 5 bases from V and 4 bases from J; junction bases left unmatched: 7. The CDR3 is made up of 15 amino acids. The CDR3 spells CASSVERGPYNEQFF. The CDR3 DNA reads TGTGCCAGCAGCGTGGAGCGGGGGCCGTACAATGAGCAGTTCTTC.

This clonotype was observed many times. V usage is TRBV9 and J usage is TRBJ2-1; no clear D. CDR3 length: 13 residues. V gave up 4 bases and J gave up 0 bases, with 5 bases separating them. The germline V gene encodes CDR1 SGDLS and CDR2 YYNGEE. The CDR3 DNA is TGTGCCAGCAGCTCCAGCTCCTACAATGAGCAGTTCTTC. This codes for CASSSSSYNEQFF.

This clonotype was detected ten times or more. V gene TRBV20-1 combines with J gene TRBJ2-7; TRBD1 matches at 8 bases. The CDR3 is 15 residues long. The junction had 11 bases not matched to a gene; V was cut back by 1 base and J by 6 bases. CDR1 and CDR2 from the germline V gene are DFQATT and SNEGSKA (reference sequence). CDR3 DNA sequence: TGCAGTGCTAGAGGTGACAGGGGCATTCCGGGCGAGCAGTACTTC. It specifies CSARGDRGIPGEQYF.